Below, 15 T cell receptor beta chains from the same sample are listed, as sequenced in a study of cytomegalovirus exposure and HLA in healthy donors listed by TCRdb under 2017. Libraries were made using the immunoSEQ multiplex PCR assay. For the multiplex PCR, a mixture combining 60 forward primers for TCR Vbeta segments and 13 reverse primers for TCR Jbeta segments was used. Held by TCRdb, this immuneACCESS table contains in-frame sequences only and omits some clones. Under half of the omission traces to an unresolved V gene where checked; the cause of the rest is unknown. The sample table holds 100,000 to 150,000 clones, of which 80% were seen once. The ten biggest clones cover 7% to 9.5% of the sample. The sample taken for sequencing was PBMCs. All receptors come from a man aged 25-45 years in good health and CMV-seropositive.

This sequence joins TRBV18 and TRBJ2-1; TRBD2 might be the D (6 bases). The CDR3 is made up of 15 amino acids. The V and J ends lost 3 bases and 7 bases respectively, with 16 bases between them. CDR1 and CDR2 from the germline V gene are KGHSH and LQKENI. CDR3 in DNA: TGTGCCAGCTCACCCCCGGAGGGGCGAAGGAATGAGCAGTTCTTC. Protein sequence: CASSPPEGRRNEQFF.

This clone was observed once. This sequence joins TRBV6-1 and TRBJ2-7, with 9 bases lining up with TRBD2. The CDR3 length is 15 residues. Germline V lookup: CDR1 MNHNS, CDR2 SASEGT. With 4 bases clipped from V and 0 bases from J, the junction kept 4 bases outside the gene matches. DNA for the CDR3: TGTGCCAGCAGTGGGACTAGCGAGAGCTCCTACGAGCAGTACTTC. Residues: CASSGTSESSYEQYF.

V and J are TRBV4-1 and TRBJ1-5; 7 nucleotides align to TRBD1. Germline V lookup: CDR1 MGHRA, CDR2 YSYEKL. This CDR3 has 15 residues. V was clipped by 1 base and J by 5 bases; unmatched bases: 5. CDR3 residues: CASSQVDRDDQPQHF. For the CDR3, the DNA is TGCGCCAGCAGCCAAGTAGACAGGGATGATCAGCCCCAGCATTTT.

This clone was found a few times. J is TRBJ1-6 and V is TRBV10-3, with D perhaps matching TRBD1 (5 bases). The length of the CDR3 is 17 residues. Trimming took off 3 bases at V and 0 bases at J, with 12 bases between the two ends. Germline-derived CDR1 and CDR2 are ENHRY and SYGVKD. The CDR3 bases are TGTGCCATCAGTGAAGGAGGGGTGAGCTCCTATAATTCACCCCTCCACTTT. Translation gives CAISEGGVSSYNSPLHF.

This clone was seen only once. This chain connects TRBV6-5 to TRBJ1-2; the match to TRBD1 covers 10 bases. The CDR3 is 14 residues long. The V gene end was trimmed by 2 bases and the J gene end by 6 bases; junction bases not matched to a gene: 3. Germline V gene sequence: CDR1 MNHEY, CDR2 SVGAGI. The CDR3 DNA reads TGTGCCAGCAGTTACGGGACAGGGGATGATGGCTACACCTTC. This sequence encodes CASSYGTGDDGYTF.

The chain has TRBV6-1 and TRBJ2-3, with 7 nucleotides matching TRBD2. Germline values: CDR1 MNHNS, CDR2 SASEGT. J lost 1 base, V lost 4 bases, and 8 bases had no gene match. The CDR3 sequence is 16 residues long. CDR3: CASSGRRDYRTDTQYF. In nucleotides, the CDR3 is TGTGCCAGCAGTGGTCGGAGGGACTACCGCACAGATACGCAGTATTTT.

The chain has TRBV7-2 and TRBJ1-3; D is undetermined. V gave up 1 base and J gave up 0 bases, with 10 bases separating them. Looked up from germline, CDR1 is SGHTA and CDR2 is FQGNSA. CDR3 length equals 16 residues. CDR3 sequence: CASSLVAGNSGNTIYF. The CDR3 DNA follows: TGTGCCAGCAGCTTAGTTGCAGGAAACTCTGGAAACACCATATATTTT.

CDR3 sequence: CASSPTSGGETQYF. CDR3 sequence (DNA): TGTGCCAGCAGCCCGACTAGCGGGGGCGAGACCCAGTACTTC. The chain combines TRBV13 with TRBJ2-5; the match to TRBD2 covers 12 bases. J gave up 5 bases and V 5 bases, and 3 bases lay outside the gene matches. This CDR3 has 14 amino acids. Germline assignment: CDR1 PRHDT and CDR2 FYEKMQ (reference sequence).

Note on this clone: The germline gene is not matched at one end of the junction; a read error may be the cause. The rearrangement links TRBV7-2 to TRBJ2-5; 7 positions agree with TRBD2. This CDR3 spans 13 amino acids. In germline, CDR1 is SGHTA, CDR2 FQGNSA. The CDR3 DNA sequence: TGCTCCGCGCGCACTAGCGTACGGGAGACCCAGTACTTC. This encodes CSARTSVRETQYF.

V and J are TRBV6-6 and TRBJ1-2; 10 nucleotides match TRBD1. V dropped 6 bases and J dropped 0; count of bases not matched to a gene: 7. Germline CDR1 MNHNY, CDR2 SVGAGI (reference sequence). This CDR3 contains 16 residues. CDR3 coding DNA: TGTGCCAGCAGCCCGGGACAGGGGCGGGCTAACTATGGCTACACCTTC. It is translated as CASSPGQGRANYGYTF.

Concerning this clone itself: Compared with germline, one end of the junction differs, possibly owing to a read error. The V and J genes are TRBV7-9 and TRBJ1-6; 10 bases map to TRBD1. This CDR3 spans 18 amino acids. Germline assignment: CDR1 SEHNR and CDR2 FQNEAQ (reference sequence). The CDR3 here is CSSSSPKGQGAYNSPLHF. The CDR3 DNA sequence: TGTTCCAGCAGCTCTCCTAAAGGACAGGGGGCCTATAATTCACCCCTCCACTTT.

CDR3 residues: CASSQDIGQGAGNTIYF. CDR3 bases: TGTGCCAGCAGCCAAGATATTGGCCAGGGGGCCGGAAACACCATATATTTT. The J gene is TRBJ1-3, the V gene TRBV4-2; 8 bases are a match to TRBD1. The J segment lost 4 bases and the V segment lost 0 bases, leaving 8 bases of the junction unmatched. CDR1 LGHNA and CDR2 YNFKEQ come from the germline V gene. This CDR3 region has 17 residues.

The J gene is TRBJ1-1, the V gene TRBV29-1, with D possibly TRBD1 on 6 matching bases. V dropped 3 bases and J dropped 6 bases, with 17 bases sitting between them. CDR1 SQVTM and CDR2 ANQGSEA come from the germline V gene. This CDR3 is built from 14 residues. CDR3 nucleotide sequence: TGCAGCGTTGAGGGCCGGGACATGTTTCCTGAAGCTTTCTTT. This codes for CSVEGRDMFPEAFF.

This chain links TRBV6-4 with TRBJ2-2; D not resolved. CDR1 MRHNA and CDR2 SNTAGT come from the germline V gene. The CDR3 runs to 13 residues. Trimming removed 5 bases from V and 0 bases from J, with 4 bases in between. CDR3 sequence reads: CASSYTNTGELFF. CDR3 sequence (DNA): TGTGCCAGCAGTTACACGAACACCGGGGAGCTGTTTTTT.

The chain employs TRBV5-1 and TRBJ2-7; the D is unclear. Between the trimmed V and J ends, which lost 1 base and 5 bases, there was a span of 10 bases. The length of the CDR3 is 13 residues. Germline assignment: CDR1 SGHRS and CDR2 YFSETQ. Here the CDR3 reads CASSLYSSNEQYF. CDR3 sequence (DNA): TGCGCCAGCAGCTTGTACTCGAGCAACGAGCAGTACTTC.